This T cell receptor beta chain was obtained from a study of identical twins' blood T cells. TCRdb ran MiXCR on the 5' RACE reads and lists one entry per CDR3 protein. Of a few hundred thousand distinct CDR3 sequences in the sample, about 28% are singletons; the top ten hold 6% to 7%. Germline CDR1 MNHEY, CDR2 SVGEGT. V lost 2 bases to trimming and J lost 0 bases; unmatched junction nucleotides: 9. The CDR3 is 17 residues long. Six healthy women, forming three identical twin pairs, donated samples. Reared together, all three twin pairs probably met the same infectious agents and vaccines. The specimen was PBMCs. The chain employs TRBV6-2 or TRBV6-3 and TRBJ1-1; 7 bases line up with TRBD1. The receptor was isolated from a woman aged 18 to 55 in good health. The CDR3, as DNA: TGTGCCAGCAGTTACATGGTGACAGGGCTTTTGAACACTGAAGCTTTCTTT. This sequence encodes CASSYMVTGLLNTEAFF.